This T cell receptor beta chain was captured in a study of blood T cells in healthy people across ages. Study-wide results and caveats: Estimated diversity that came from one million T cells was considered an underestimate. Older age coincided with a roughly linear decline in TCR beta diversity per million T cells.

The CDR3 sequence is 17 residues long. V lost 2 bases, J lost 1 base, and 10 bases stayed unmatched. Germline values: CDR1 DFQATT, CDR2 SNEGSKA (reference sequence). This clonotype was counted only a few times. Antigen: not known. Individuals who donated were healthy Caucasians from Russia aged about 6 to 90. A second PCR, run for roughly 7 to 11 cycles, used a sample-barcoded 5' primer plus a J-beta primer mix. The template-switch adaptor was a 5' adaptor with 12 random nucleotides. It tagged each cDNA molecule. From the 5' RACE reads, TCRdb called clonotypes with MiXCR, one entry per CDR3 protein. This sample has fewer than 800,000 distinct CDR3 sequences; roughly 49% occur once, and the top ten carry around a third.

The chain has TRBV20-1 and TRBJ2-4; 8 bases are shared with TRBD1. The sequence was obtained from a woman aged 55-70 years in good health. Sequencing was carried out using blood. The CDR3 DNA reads TGCAGTGCTAGACCTCAGGGGACAGGATGGGCCAAAAACATTCAGTACTTC. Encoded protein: CSARPQGTGWAKNIQYF.